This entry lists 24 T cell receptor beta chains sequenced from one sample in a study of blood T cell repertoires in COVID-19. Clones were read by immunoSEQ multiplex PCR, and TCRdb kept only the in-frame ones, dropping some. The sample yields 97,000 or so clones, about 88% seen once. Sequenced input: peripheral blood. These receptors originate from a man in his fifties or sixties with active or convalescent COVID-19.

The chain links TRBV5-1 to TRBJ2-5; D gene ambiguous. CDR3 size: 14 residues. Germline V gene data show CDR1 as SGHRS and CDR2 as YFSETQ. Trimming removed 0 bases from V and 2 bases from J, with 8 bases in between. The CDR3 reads CASSLGGQQETQYF. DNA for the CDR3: TGCGCCAGCAGCTTGGGCGGCCAGCAAGAGACCCAGTACTTC.

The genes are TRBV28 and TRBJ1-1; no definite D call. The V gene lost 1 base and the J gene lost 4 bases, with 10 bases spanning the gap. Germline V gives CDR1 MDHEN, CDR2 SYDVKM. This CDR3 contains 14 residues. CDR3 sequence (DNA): TGTGCCAGCAGTTTATTTTCCAGAAGCACTGAAGCTTTCTTT. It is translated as CASSLFSRSTEAFF. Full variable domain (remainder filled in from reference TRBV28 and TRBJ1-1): DVKVTQSSRYLVKRTGEKVFLECVQDMDHENMFWYRQDPGLGLRLIYFSYDVKMKEKGDIPEGYSVSREKKERFSLILESASTNQTSMYLCASSLFSRSTEAFFGQGTRLTVV.

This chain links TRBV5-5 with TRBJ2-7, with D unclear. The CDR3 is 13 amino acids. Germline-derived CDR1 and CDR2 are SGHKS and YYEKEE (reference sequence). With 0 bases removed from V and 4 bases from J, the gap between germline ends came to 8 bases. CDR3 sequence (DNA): TGTGCCAGCAGCTTGGTTACAGAGTACGAGCAGTACTTC. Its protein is CASSLVTEYEQYF.

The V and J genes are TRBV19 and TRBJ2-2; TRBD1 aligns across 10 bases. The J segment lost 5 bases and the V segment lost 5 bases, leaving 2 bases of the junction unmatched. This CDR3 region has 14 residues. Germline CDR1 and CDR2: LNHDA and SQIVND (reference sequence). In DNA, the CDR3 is TGTGCCAGTAGTTGGACAGGGGGGACCGGGGAGCTGTTTTTT. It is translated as CASSWTGGTGELFF.

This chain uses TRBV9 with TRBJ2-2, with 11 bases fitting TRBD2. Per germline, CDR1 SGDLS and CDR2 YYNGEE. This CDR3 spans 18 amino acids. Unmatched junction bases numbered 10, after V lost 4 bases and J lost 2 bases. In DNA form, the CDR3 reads TGTGCCAGCAGCACCACCGGGACTAGCGGAGGTAACACCGGGGAGCTGTTTTTT. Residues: CASSTTGTSGGNTGELFF.

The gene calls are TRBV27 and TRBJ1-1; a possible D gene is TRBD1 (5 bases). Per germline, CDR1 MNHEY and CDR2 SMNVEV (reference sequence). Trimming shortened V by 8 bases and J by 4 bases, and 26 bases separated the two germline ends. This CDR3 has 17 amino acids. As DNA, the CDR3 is TGTGCCAGCTTCTTTAGCCCCCCCGGGACGGGAGGCACTGAAGCTTTCTTT. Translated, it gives CASFFSPPGTGGTEAFF.

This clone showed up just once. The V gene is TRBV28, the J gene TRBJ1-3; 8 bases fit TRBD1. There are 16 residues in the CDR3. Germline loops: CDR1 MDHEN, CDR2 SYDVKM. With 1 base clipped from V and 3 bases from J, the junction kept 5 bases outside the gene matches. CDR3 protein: CASSLSYRGGGNTIYF. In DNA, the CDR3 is TGTGCCAGCAGTTTATCCTACAGGGGGGGTGGAAACACCATATATTTT. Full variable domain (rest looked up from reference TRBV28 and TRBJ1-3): DVKVTQSSRYLVKRTGEKVFLECVQDMDHENMFWYRQDPGLGLRLIYFSYDVKMKEKGDIPEGYSVSREKKERFSLILESASTNQTSMYLCASSLSYRGGGNTIYFGEGSWLTVV.

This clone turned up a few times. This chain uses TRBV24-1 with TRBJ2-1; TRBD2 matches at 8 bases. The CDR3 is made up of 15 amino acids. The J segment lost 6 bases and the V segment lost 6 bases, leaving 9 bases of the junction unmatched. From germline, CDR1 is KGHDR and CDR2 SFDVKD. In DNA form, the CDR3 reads TGTGCCACCAGTCCCCCGGGGGGGGGTAGCAATGAGCAGTTCTTC. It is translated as CATSPPGGGSNEQFF.

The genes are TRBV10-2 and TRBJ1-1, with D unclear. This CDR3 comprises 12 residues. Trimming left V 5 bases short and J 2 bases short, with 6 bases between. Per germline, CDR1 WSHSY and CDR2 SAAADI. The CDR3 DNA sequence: TGCGCCAGCAGTCCAGGTAACACTGAAGCTTTCTTT. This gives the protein CASSPGNTEAFF.

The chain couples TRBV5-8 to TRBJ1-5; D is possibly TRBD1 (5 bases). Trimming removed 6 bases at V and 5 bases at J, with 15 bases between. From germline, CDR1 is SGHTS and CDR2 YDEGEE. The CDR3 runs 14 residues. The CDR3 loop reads CASNAGERHQPQHF. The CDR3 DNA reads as TGTGCCAGCAACGCGGGGGAGCGCCATCAGCCCCAGCATTTT.

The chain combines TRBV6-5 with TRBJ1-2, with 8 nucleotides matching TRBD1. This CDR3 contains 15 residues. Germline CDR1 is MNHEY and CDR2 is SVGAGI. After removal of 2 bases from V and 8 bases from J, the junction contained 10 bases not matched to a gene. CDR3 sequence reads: CASSYGQGKGFGYTF. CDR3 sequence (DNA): TGTGCCAGCAGTTACGGACAGGGTAAAGGATTCGGCTACACCTTC.

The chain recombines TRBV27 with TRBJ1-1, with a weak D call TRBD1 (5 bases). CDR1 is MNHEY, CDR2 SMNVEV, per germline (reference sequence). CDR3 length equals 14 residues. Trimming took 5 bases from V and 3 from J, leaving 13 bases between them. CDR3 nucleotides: TGTGCCAGCAGTCCCATCAGGGTGGACACTGAAGCTTTCTTT. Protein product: CASSPIRVDTEAFF.

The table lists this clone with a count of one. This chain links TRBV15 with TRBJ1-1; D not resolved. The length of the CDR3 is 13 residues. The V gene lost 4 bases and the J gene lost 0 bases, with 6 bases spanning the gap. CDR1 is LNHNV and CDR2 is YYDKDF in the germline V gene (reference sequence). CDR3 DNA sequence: TGTGCCACCAGCATCGACATGAACACTGAAGCTTTCTTT. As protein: CATSIDMNTEAFF. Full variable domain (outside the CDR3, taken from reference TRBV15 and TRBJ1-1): DAMVIQNPRYQVTQFGKPVTLSCSQTLNHNVMYWYQQKSSQAPKLLFHYYDKDFNNEADTPDNFQSRRPNTSFCFLDIRSPGLGDTAMYLCATSIDMNTEAFFGQGTRLTVV.

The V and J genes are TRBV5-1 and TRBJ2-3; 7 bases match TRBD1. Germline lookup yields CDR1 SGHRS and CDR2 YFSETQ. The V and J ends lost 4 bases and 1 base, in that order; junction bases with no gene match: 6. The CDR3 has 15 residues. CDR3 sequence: CASSPGQLGTDTQYF. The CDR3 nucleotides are TGCGCCAGCAGCCCGGGACAGTTGGGCACAGATACGCAGTATTTT.

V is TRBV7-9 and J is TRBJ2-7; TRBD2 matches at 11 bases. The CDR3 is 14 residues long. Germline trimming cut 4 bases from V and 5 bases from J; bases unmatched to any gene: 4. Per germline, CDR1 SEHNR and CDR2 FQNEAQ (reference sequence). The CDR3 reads CASSWGLAVHEQYF. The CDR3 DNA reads TGTGCCAGCAGCTGGGGACTAGCGGTCCACGAGCAGTACTTC.

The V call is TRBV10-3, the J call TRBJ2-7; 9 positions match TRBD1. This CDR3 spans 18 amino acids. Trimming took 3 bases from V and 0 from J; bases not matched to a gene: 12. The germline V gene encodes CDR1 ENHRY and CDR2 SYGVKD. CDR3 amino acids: CAISDPDRGNPSSYEQYV. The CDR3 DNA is TGTGCCATCAGTGACCCGGACAGGGGCAATCCTTCCTCCTACGAGCAGTACGTC.

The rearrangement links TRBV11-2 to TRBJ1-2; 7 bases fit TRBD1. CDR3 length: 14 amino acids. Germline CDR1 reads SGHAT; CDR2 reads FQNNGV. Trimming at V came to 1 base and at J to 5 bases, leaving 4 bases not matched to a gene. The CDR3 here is CASSLGGQRYGYTF. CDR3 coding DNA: TGTGCCAGCAGCTTAGGGGGACAGCGGTATGGCTACACCTTC.

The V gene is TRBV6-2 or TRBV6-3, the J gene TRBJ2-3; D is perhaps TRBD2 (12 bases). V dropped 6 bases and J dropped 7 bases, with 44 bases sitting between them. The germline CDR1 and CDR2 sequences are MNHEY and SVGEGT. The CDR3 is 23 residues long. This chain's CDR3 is CASSRSGTGGLAGGSLYTHTQYF. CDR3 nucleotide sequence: TGTGCCAGCAGCCGGTCCGGGACAGGGGGACTAGCGGGCGGGTCGCTATACACTCATACGCAGTATTTT.

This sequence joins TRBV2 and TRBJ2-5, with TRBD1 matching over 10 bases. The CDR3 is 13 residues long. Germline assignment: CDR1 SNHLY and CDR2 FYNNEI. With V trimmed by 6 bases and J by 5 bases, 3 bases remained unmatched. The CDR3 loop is CASRGTGVETQYF. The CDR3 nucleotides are TGTGCCAGCAGGGGGACAGGGGTGGAGACCCAGTACTTC.

Written as DNA, the CDR3 is TGTGCCAGCAGTATCACCGGACTAGTTAGCACAGATACGCAGTATTTT. The encoded protein is CASSITGLVSTDTQYF. This chain uses TRBV27 with TRBJ2-3, with TRBD2 identical over 7 bases. The CDR3 sequence is 16 residues long. Germline V CDR1 and CDR2: MNHEY, SMNVEV (reference sequence). Germline trimming cut 5 bases from V and 0 bases from J; bases unmatched to any gene: 8.

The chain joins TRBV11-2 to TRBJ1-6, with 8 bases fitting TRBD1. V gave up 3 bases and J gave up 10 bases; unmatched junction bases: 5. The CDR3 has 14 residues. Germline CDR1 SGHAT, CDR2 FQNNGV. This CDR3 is CASSLGTGGSPLHF. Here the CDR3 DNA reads TGTGCCAGCAGCTTGGGTACAGGGGGGTCACCCCTCCACTTT.

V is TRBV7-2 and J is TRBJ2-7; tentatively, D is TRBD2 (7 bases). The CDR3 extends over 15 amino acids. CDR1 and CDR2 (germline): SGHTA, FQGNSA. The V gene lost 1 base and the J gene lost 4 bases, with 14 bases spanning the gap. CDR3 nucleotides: TGTGCCAGCAGCTTAGTAGGGGGAGGGGGTTACGAGCAGTACTTC. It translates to CASSLVGGGGYEQYF.

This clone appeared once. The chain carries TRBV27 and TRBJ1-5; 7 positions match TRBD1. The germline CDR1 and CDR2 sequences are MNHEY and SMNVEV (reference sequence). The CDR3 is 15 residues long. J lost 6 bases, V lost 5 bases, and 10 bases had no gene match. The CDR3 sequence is CASSTGAGLGQPQHF. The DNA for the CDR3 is TGTGCCAGCAGTACAGGGGCTGGGCTGGGTCAGCCCCAGCATTTT.

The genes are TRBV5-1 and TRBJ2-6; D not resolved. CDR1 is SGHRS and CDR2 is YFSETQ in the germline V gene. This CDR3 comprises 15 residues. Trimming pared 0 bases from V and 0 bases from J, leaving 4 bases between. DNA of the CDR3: TGCGCCAGCAGCTTGGATAGCTCTGGGGCCAACGTCCTGACTTTC. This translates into CASSLDSSGANVLTF. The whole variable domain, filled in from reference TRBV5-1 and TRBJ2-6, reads KAGVTQTPRYLIKTRGQQVTLSCSPISGHRSVSWYQQTPGQGLQFLFEYFSETQRNKGNFPGRFSGRQFSNSRSEMNVSTLELGDSALYLCASSLDSSGANVLTFGAGSRLTVL.